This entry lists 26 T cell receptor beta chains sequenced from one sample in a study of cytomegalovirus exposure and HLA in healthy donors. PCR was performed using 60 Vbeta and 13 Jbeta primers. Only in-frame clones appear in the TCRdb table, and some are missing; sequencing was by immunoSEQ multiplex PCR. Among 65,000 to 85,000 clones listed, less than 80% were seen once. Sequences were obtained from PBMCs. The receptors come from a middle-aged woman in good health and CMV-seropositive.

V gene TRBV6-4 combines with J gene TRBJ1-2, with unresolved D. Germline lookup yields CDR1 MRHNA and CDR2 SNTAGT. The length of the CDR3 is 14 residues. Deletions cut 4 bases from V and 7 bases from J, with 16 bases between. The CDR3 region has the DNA TGTGCCAGCAGTGTCAGTGGGAGAATGGGTGGCTACACCTTC. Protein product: CASSVSGRMGGYTF.

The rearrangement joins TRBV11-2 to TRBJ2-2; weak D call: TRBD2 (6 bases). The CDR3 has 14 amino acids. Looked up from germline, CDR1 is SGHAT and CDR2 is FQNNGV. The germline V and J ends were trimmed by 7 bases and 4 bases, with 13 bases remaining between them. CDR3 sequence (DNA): TGTGCCAGCATCCGGGGGAAGGCCACCGGGGAGCTGTTTTTT. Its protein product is CASIRGKATGELFF.

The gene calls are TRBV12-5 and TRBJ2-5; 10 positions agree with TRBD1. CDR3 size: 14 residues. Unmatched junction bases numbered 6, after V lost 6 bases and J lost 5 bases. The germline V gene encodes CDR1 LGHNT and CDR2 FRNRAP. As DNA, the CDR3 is TGTGCTAGTGGCCCGGGACAGGGGTTGGAGACCCAGTACTTC. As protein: CASGPGQGLETQYF.

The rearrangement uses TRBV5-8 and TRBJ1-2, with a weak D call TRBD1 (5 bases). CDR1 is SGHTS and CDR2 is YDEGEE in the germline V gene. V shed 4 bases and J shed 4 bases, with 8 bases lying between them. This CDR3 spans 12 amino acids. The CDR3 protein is CASSLGLYGYTF. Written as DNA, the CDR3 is TGTGCCAGCAGCCTGGGACTCTATGGCTACACCTTC.

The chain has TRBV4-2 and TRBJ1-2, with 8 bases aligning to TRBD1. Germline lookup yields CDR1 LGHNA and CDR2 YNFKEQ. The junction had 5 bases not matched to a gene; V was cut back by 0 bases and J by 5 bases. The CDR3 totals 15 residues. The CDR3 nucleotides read TGTGCCAGCAGCCAAGAGGACAGGGTGTGGTATGGCTACACCTTC. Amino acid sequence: CASSQEDRVWYGYTF.

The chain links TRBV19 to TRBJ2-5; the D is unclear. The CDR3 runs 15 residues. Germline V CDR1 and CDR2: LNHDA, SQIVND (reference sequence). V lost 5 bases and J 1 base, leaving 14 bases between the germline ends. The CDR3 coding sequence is TGTGCCAGTAGTCTCGACAAGACCGGCCAAGAGACCCAGTACTTC. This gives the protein CASSLDKTGQETQYF.

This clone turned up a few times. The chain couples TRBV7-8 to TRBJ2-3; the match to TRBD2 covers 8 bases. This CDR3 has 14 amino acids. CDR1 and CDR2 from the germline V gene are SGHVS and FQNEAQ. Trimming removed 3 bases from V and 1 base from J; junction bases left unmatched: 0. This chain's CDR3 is CASSLTSGTDTQYF. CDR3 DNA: TGTGCCAGCAGCTTGACTAGCGGCACAGATACGCAGTATTTT.

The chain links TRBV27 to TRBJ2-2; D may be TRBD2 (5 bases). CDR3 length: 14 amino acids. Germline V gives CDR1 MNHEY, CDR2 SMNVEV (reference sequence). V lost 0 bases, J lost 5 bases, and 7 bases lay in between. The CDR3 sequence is CASSLSGETGELFF. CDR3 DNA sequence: TGTGCCAGCAGTTTATCGGGAGAAACCGGGGAGCTGTTTTTT.

CDR3 sequence (DNA): TGTGCCAGCAGCTCGTCCGGGACAGTCACAGATACGCAGTATTTT. Residues: CASSSSGTVTDTQYF. The chain combines TRBV28 with TRBJ2-3; 7 bases map to TRBD1. After removal of 6 bases from V and 2 bases from J, the junction contained 8 bases not matched to a gene. CDR3 size: 15 residues. Germline CDR1 and CDR2: MDHEN and SYDVKM. Drawing the rest from reference TRBV28 and TRBJ2-3, the complete variable domain is DVKVTQSSRYLVKRTGEKVFLECVQDMDHENMFWYRQDPGLGLRLIYFSYDVKMKEKGDIPEGYSVSREKKERFSLILESASTNQTSMYLCASSSSGTVTDTQYFGPGTRLTVL.

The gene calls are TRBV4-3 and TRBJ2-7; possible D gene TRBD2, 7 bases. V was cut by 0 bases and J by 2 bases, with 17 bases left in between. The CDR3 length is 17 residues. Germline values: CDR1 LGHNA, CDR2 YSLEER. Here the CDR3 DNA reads TGCGCCAGCAGCCAAGATATAGGGGGGGCCTACGCCTACGAGCAGTACTTC. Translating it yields CASSQDIGGAYAYEQYF.

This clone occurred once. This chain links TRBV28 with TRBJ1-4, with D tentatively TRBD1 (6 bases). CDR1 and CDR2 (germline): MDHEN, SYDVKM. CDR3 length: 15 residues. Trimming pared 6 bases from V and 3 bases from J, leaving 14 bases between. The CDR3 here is CASSRHGQSNEKLFF. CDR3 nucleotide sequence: TGTGCCAGCAGCCGACACGGACAGTCTAATGAAAAACTGTTTTTT.

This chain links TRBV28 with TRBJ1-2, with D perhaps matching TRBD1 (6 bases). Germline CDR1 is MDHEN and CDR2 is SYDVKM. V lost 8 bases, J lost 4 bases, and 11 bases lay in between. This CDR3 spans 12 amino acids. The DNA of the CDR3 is TGTGCCAGCTACAGGGTAGTCTATGGCTACACCTTC. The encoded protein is CASYRVVYGYTF.

This CDR3 reads CSVDSRRETQYF. The CDR3 coding sequence is TGCAGCGTGGACAGTCGGAGGGAGACCCAGTACTTC. The chain is built from TRBV29-1 and TRBJ2-5, with D maybe TRBD1 (6 bases). Germline V gene sequence: CDR1 SQVTM, CDR2 ANQGSEA. This CDR3 spans 12 amino acids. Trimming stripped 6 bases from V and 5 bases from J, with 13 bases between.

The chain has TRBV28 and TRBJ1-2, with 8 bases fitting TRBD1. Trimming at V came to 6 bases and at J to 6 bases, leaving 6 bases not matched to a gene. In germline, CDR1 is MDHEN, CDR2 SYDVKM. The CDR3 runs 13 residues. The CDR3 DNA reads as TGTGCCAGCAGCGAGACAGGGGACAATGGCTACACCTTC. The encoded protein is CASSETGDNGYTF.

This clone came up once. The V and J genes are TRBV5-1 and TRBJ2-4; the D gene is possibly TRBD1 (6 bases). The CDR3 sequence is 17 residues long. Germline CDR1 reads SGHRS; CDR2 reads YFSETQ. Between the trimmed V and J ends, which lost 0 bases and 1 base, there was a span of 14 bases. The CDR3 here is CASSLEVGAEAKNIQYF. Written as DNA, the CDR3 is TGCGCCAGCAGCTTGGAGGTGGGGGCCGAGGCCAAAAACATTCAGTACTTC. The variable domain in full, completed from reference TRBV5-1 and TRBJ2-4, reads KAGVTQTPRYLIKTRGQQVTLSCSPISGHRSVSWYQQTPGQGLQFLFEYFSETQRNKGNFPGRFSGRQFSNSRSEMNVSTLELGDSALYLCASSLEVGAEAKNIQYFGAGTRLSVL.

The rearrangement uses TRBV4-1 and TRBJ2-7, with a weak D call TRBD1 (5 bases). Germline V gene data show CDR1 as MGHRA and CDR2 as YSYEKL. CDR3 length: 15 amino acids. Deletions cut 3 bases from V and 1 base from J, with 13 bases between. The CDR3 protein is CASSQDHPGSYEQYF. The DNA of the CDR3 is TGCGCCAGCAGCCAGGATCACCCAGGGTCCTACGAGCAGTACTTC.

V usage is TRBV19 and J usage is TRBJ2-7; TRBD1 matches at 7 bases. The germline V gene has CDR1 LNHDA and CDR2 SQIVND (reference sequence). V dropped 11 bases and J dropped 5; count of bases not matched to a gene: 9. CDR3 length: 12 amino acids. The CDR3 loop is CALHKTGNEQYF. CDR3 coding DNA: TGTGCCTTGCATAAGACAGGGAACGAGCAGTACTTC.

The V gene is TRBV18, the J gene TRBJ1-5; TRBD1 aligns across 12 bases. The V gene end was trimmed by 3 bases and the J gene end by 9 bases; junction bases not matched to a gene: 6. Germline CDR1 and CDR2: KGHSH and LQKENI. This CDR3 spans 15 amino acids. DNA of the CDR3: TGTGCCAGCTCACCTCCCGGGACAGGGGGCTCGCCCCAGCATTTT. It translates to CASSPPGTGGSPQHF.

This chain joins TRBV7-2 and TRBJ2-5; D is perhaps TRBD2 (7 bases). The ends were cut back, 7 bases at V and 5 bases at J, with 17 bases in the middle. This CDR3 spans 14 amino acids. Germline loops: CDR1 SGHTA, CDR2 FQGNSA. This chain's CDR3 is CASTIAGASETQYF. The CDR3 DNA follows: TGTGCCAGCACCATCGCGGGGGCCTCCGAGACCCAGTACTTC.

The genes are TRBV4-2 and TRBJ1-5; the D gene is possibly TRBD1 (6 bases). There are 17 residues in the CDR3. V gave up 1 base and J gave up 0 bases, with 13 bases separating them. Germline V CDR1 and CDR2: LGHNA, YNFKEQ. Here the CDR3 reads CASSQVGQRGSNQPQHF. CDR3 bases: TGTGCCAGCAGCCAAGTCGGACAGAGGGGTAGCAATCAGCCCCAGCATTTT.

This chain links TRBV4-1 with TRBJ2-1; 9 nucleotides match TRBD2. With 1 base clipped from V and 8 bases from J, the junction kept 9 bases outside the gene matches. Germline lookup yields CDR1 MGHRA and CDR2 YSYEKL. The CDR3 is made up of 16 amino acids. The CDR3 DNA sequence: TGCGCCAGCAGCCAAGGTTCCGCGCGGGGGGGCCATGAGCAGTTCTTC. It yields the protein CASSQGSARGGHEQFF.

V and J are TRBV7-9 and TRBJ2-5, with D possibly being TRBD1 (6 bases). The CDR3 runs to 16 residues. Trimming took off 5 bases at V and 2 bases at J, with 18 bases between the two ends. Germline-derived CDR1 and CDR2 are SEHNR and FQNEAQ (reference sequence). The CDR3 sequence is CASSPSTGPIQETQYF. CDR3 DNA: TGTGCCAGCAGCCCTTCCACAGGGCCAATTCAAGAGACCCAGTACTTC.

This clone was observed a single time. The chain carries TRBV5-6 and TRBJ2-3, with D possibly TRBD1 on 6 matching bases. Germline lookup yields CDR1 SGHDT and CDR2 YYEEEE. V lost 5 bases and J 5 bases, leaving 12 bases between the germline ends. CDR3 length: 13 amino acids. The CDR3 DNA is TGTGCCAGCAGGAGCCAGGGGTTAGATACGCAGTATTTT. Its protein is CASRSQGLDTQYF.

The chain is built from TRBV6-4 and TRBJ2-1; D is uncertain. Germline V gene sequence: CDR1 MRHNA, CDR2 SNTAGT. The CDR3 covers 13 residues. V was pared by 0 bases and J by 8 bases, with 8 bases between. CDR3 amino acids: CASSDSRWDEQFF. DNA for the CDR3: TGTGCCAGCAGTGACTCGAGGTGGGATGAGCAGTTCTTC.

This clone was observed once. The CDR3 nucleotides read TGCAGCGTTTCAGGGGGCTTTTTCACTGAAGCTTTCTTT. Amino acids: CSVSGGFFTEAFF. The V call is TRBV29-1, the J call TRBJ1-1; TRBD1 matches at 8 bases. Germline loops: CDR1 SQVTM, CDR2 ANQGSEA. This CDR3 has 13 amino acids. Trimming removed 5 bases from V and 4 bases from J; junction bases left unmatched: 6.

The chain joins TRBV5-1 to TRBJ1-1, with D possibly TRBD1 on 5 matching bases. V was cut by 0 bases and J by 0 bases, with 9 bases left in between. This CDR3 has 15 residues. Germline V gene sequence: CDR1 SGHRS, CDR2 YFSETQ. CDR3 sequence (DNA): TGCGCCAGCAGCTTGGTAGGGGCCATGAACACTGAAGCTTTCTTT. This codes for CASSLVGAMNTEAFF.